This TCR beta chain was identified during a study of T cell repertoires in cytomegalovirus infection. Study-wide background: Evidence of both CMV infection and a matching HLA type came from public TCR beta signatures.

V was shortened by 6 bases and J by 1 base, with 7 bases between the two germline ends. This CDR3 has 13 amino acids. The germline CDR1 and CDR2 sequences are SGHTA and FQGNSA. Points from the study as a whole: Across the ex vivo response, the dominant clonotypes were HLA-C-restricted CMV-specific TCR beta clonotypes. There were carriers of CMV plus the relevant HLA, and cumulative public TCR beta family frequency identified them.

This clonotype occurred many times. Its specificity is not known. Using its own MiXCR run on the reads, TCRdb lists one record per CDR3 protein. This table has hundreds of thousands of distinct CDR3 sequences, roughly 15% appearing once. The sample consisted of PBMCs. The V and J genes are TRBV7-2 and TRBJ1-5; D unresolved. The sequence came from a human donor in good health (CMV status not recorded). Some clones in this sample may be carry-over from other donors' samples. For the CDR3, the DNA is TGTGCCAGCAGGCCAGAAAGCAATCAGCCCCAGCATTTT. Its protein product is CASRPESNQPQHF.